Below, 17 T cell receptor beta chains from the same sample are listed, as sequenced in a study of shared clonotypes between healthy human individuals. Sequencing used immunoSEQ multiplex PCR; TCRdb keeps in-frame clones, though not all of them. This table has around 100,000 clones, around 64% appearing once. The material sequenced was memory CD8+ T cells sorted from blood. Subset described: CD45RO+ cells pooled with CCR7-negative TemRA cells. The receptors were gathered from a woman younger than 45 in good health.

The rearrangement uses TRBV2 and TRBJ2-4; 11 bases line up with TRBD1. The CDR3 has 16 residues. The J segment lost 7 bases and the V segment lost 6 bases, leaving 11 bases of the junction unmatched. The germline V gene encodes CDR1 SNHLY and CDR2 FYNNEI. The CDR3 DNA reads TGTGCCAGCAGACGGGACAGGGGGTGGGGTAGGAACATTCAGTACTTC. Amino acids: CASRRDRGWGRNIQYF.

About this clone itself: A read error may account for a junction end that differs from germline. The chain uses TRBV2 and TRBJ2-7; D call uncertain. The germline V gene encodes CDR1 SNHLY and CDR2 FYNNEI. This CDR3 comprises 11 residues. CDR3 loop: CASREGYEQYF. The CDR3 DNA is TGTGCCAGCAGGGAAGGGTACGAGCAGTACTTC. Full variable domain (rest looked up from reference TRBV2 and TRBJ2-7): EPEVTQTPSHQVTQMGQEVILRCVPISNHLYFYWYRQILGQKVEFLVSFYNNEISEKSEIFDDQFSVERPDGSNFTLKIRSTKLEDSAMYFCASREGYEQYFGPGTRLTVT.

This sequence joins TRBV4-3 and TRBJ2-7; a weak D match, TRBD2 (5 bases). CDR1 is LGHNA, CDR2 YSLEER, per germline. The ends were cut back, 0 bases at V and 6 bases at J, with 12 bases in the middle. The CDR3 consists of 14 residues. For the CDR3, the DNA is TGCGCCAGCAGCCAAGATCCCTCGGGGATCGAGCAGTACTTC. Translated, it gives CASSQDPSGIEQYF.

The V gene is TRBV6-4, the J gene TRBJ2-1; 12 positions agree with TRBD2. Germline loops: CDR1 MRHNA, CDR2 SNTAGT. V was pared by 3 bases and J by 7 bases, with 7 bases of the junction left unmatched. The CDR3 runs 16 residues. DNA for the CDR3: TGTGCCAGCAGTGAGTCCGGGACTAGCGGGTCAAATGAGCAGTTCTTC. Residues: CASSESGTSGSNEQFF.

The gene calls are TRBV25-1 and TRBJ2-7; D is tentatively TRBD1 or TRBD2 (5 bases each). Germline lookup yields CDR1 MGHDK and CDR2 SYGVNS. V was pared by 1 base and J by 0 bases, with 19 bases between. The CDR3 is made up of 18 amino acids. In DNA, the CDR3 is TGTGCCAGCAGTGAATCCCGAAACCGGGACGGGGCCTCCTACGAGCAGTACTTC. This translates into CASSESRNRDGASYEQYF.

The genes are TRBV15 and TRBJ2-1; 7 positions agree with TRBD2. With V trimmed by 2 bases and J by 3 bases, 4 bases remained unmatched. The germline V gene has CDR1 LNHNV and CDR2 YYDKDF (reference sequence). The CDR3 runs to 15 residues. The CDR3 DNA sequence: TGTGCCACCAGCAGAACGGGGGGAGACTACAATGAGCAGTTCTTC. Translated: CATSRTGGDYNEQFF.

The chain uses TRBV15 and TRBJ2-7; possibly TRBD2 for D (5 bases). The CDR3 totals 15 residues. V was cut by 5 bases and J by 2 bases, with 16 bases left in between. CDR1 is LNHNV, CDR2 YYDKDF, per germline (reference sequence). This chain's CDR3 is CATSPGLTGAYEQYF. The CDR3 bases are TGTGCCACCAGCCCAGGCTTGACCGGGGCCTACGAGCAGTACTTC.

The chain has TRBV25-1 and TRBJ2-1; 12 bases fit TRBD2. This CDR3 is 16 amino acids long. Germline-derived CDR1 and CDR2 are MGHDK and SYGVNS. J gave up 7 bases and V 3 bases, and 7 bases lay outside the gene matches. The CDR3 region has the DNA TGTGCCAGCAGTGAGTCTACTAGCGGGGGGAAGAATGAGCAGTTCTTC. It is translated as CASSESTSGGKNEQFF. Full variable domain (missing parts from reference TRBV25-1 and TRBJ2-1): EADIYQTPRYLVIGTGKKITLECSQTMGHDKMYWYQQDPGMELHLIHYSYGVNSTEKGDLSSESTVSRIRTEHFPLTLESARPSHTSQYLCASSESTSGGKNEQFFGPGTRLTVL.

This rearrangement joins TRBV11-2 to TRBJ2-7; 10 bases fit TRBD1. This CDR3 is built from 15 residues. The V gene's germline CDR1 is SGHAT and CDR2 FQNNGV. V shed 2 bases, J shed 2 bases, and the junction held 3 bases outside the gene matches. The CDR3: CASSLRTGGAYEQYF. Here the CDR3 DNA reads TGTGCCAGCAGCTTAAGGACAGGGGGGGCCTACGAGCAGTACTTC.

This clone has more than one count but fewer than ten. CDR3 coding DNA: TGTGCCAGCAGTATCCGTGTGACAGGGTTGTTCGAGCAGTACTTC. Translation gives CASSIRVTGLFEQYF. The chain has TRBV28 and TRBJ2-7; 7 positions match TRBD1. The CDR3 is 15 amino acids. Germline values: CDR1 MDHEN, CDR2 SYDVKM. The ends lost 5 bases at V and 6 bases at J; junction bases unmatched: 13.

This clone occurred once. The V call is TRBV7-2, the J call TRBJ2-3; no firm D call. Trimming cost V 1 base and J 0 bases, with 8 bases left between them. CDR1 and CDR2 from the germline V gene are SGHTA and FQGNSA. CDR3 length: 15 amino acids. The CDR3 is CASSLGHPSTDTQYF. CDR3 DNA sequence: TGTGCCAGCAGCTTAGGCCATCCTAGCACAGATACGCAGTATTTT.

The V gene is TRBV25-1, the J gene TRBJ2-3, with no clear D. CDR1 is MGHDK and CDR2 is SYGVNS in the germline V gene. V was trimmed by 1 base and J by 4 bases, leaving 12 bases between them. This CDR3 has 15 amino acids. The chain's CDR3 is CASSESLPRADTQYF. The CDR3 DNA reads TGTGCCAGCAGTGAATCTCTCCCTAGGGCAGATACGCAGTATTTT.

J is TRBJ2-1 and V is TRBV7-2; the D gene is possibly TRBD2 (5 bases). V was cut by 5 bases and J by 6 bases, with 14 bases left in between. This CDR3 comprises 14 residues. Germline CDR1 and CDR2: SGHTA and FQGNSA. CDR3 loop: CASSPLVFGNEQFF. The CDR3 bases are TGTGCCAGCAGCCCACTAGTTTTCGGCAATGAGCAGTTCTTC.

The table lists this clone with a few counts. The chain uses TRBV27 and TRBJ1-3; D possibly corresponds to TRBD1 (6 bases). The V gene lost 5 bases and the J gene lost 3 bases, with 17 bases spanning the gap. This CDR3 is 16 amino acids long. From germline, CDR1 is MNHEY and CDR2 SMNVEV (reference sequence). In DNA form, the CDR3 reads TGTGCCAGCAGTGATAGGGGGTTAGCTTATGGAAACACCATATATTTT. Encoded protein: CASSDRGLAYGNTIYF.

The CDR3 coding sequence is TGTGCCAGCTCACCACCATCATTAGCGCAAGATCCTACGAGGGGGGTCGGGAACGAGCAGTACTTC. This sequence encodes CASSPPSLAQDPTRGVGNEQYF. V is TRBV18 and J is TRBJ2-7; D tentatively reads TRBD1 or TRBD2 (6 bases each). V lost 0 bases to trimming and J lost 5 bases, with 35 bases between them. CDR1 KGHSH and CDR2 LQKENI come from the germline V gene. This CDR3 is 22 amino acids long.

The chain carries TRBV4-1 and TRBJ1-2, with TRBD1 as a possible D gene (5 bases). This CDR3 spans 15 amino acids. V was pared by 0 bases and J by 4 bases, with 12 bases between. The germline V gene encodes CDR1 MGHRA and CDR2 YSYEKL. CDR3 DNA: TGCGCCAGCAGCCAAGAATGGGGGACGCCCTATGGCTACACCTTC. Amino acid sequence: CASSQEWGTPYGYTF.

The CDR3 here is CASSPGWADYNEQFF. CDR3 nucleotide sequence: TGTGCCAGCAGCCCCGGTTGGGCGGACTACAATGAGCAGTTCTTC. This sequence joins TRBV6-5 and TRBJ2-1; D is undetermined. Trimming took off 6 bases at V and 3 bases at J, with 15 bases between the two ends. The germline gives CDR1 MNHEY, CDR2 SVGAGI. This CDR3 region has 15 residues.